This TCR beta chain was obtained from a study of blood T cell repertoires in COVID-19. Study at large: COVID-19 samples from acute and convalescent phases originated in the United States, Italy and Spain. From T cells, B-cell-depleted T cells, or PBMCs came the material, which was cDNA or gDNA.

This clone is a singleton in its sample. Original analysis: Scientists estimated how many nucleated cells there were by amplifying reference gene primers. The repertoire was sequenced with immunoSEQ multiplex PCR; TCRdb's copy has only in-frame clones and lacks some. Clone size and V and J calls were adopted from that table, with D and trimming inferred from the DNA. Of 30,000 to 45,000 clones listed, approximately 86% are singletons. CDR1 is SNHLY and CDR2 is FYNNEI in the germline V gene. This CDR3 is 13 amino acids long. Trimming cost V 8 bases and J 2 bases; bases outside gene matches: 3. Sample: peripheral blood. The TCR comes from a woman in her seventies with active COVID-19. The V call is TRBV2, the J call TRBJ2-1, with 7 bases matching TRBD2. For the CDR3, the DNA is TGTGCCAGCCGCGGGACTACCTACAATGAGCAGTTCTTC. Its translation is CASRGTTYNEQFF.